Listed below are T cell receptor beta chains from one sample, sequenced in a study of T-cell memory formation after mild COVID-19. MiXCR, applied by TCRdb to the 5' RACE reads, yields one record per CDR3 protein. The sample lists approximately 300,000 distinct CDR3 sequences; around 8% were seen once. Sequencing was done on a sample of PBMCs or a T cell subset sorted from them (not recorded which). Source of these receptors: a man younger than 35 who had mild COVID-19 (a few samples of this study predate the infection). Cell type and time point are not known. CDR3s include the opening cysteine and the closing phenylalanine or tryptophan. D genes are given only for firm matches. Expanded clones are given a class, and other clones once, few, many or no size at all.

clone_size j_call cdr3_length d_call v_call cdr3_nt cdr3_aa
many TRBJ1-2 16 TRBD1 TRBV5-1 TGCGCCAGCAGCTTGTGGCCGGGACAGAGCAACTATGGCTACACCTTC CASSLWPGQSNYGYTF
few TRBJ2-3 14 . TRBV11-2 TGTGCCAGCAGCTTAGAGGGGGGTGGAGATACGCAGTATTTT CASSLEGGGDTQYF
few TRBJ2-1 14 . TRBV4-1 TGCGCCAGCAGCCATATCGGGTCCTACAATGAGCAGTTCTTC CASSHIGSYNEQFF
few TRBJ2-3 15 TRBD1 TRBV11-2 TGTGCCAGCAGCTTGTCGGGACAGAGCACAGATACGCAGTATTTT CASSLSGQSTDTQYF
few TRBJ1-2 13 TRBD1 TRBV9 TGTGCCAGCAGCGTACGACAGGGCGGCGGCTACACCTTC CASSVRQGGGYTF
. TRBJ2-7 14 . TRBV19 TGTGCCAGTAGTATAGGCCACGGCGCAGGGGAGCAGTACTTC CASSIGHGAGEQYF
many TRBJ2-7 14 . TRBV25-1 TGTGCCAGCAGTGAATCGGATTGGCGTTACGAGCAGTACTTC CASSESDWRYEQYF
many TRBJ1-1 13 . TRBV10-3 TGTGCCATCAGCCTGCTCGGATGGACTGAAGCTTTCTTT CAISLLGWTEAFF
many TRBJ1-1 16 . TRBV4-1 TGCGCCAGCAGACACGCTAAGGATATTGTGAACACTGAAGCTTTCTTT CASRHAKDIVNTEAFF
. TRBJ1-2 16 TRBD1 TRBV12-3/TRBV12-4 TGTGCCAGCAGTCCCCCAGGACAGGGGAAATATGATGGCTACACCTTC CASSPPGQGKYDGYTF
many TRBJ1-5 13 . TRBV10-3 TGTGCCATCCGCGGAACCAGCAATCAGCCCCAGCATTTT CAIRGTSNQPQHF
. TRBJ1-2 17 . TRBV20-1 TGCAGTGCTAGAGATCAATCAGGGGCCGGGGCGAACTATGGCTACACCTTC CSARDQSGAGANYGYTF
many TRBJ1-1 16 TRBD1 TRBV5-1 TGCGCCAGCAGCTTGCGTCAGGGGGGTAGCGGCACTGAAGCTTTCTTT CASSLRQGGSGTEAFF
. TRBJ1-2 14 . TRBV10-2 TGCGCCAGCAGTGGTCGAGGTTTTGTCTATGGCTACACCTTC CASSGRGFVYGYTF
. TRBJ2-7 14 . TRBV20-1 TGCAGTGCTAGAGATCGGACATCCGGCGGGGAGCAGTACTTC CSARDRTSGGEQYF
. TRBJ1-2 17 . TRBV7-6 TGTGCCAGCAGCTTAGAGTCATTGGGGGTATCGAACTATGGCTACACCTTC CASSLESLGVSNYGYTF
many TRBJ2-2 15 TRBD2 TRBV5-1 TGCGCCAGCAACGTCGGGGGGACTGGCACCGGGGAGCTGTTTTTT CASNVGGTGTGELFF
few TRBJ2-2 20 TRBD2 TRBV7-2 TGTGCCAGCAGCGCAACCGGGACTAGCGGGGGGTCTCCGAACACCGGGGAGCTGTTTTTT CASSATGTSGGSPNTGELFF
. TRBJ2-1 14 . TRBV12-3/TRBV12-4 TGTGCCAGCAGTTTCGCACCTCAGGACAATGAGCAGTTCTTC CASSFAPQDNEQFF
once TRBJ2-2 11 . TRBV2 TGTGCCAGCACGGGTATCGGGGAGCTGTTTTTT CASTGIGELFF
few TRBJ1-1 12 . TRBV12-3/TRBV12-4 TGTGCCAGCACTCCATACGGCACTGAAGCTTTCTTT CASTPYGTEAFF
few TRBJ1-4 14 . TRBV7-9 TGTGCCAGCAGCTCCCAGCTATGGGATGAAAAACTGTTTTTT CASSSQLWDEKLFF
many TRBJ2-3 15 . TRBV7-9 TGTGCCAGCAGCTTAAAGGGCCGCTACACAGATACGCAGTATTTT CASSLKGRYTDTQYF
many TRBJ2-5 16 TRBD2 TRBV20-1 TGCAGTGCTTCGGGACTAGCGGGGGGGCCCCGTGAGACCCAGTACTTC CSASGLAGGPRETQYF
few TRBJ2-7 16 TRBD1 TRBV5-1 TGCGCCAGCAGCTGGGGGACAGGGTTGTTTAGAAACGAGCAGTACTTC CASSWGTGLFRNEQYF
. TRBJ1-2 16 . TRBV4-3 TGCGCCAGCAGCCAAGATGGGTGGGGCTCGGGCTATGGCTACACCTTC CASSQDGWGSGYGYTF
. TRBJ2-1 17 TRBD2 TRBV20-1 TGCAGTGCCCCACCGACGGGGGGTACCTTCTCCTACAATGAGCAGTTCTTC CSAPPTGGTFSYNEQFF
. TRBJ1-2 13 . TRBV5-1 TGCGCCAGCAGCTTGGAAAGGGTAGGGGGCTACACCTTC CASSLERVGGYTF
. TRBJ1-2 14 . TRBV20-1 TGCAGGGTTGTCCGCGGAAATACTAACTATGGCTACACCTTC CRVVRGNTNYGYTF
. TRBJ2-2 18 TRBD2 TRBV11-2 TGTGCCAGCAGCTTAGGGGTCCGCGGGGGGAAGAACACCGGGGAGCTGTTTTTT CASSLGVRGGKNTGELFF
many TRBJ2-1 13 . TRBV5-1 TGCGCCAGCAGCCTGGACACTAACAATGAGCAGTTCTTC CASSLDTNNEQFF
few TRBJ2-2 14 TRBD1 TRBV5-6 TGTGCCAGCAGCTCAGGGGGATGGGCCGGGGAGCTGTTTTTT CASSSGGWAGELFF
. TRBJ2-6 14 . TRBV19 TGTGCCAGTAGGCGCACGGTTGGGGCCAACGTCCTGACTTTC CASRRTVGANVLTF
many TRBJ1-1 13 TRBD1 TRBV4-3 TGCGCCAGCAGCCTCGACAGGGGGCATGAAGCTTTCTTT CASSLDRGHEAFF
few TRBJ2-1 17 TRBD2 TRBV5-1 TGCGCCAGCAGCTTTACTAGCGGGGGGCCCGGCTACAATGAGCAGTTCTTC CASSFTSGGPGYNEQFF
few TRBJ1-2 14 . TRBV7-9 TGTGCCAGCACCCTGGGGGGATCCAGCTATGGCTACACCTTC CASTLGGSSYGYTF
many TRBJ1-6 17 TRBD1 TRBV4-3 TGCGCCAGCAGCCAAGAGGTCAGGACAGGGCAGTATTCACCCCTCCACTTT CASSQEVRTGQYSPLHF
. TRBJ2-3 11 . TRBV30 TGTGCCTGGTCTTTGGGAGATACGCAGTATTTT CAWSLGDTQYF
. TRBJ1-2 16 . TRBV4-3 TGCGCCAGCAGCCAAGATATCGGGGGCGCGGGGTATGGCTACACCTTC CASSQDIGGAGYGYTF
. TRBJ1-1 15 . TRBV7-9 TGTGCCAGCAGCTTCGAGGTGGGTTATAACACTGAAGCTTTCTTT CASSFEVGYNTEAFF
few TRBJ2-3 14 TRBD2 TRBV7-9 TGTGCCAGCAGCTTAGTCGGGGGGGCAAATACGCAGTATTTT CASSLVGGANTQYF
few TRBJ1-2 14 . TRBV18 TGTGCCAGCTCACCACCCGCCCGGAACTATGGCTACACCTTC CASSPPARNYGYTF
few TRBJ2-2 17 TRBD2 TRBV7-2 TGTGCCAGCAGCTCGCGGGCTAGCGGGGGGGACACCGGGGAGCTGTTTTTT CASSSRASGGDTGELFF
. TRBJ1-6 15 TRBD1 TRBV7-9 TGTGCCAGCAGCTTATGGGAGACAGGGAATTCACCCCTCCACTTT CASSLWETGNSPLHF
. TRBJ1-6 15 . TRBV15 TGTGCCACCAGCAGAGGCGACAGGCCGAATTCACCCCTCCACTTT CATSRGDRPNSPLHF
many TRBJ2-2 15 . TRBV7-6 TGTGCCAGCAGCTCTAAACTGAGGGGGACCGGGGAGCTGTTTTTT CASSSKLRGTGELFF